This T cell receptor (beta chain) was sequenced during a study of cytomegalovirus exposure and HLA in healthy donors. Overall study findings and caveats: TCR beta chains associated with HLA were, in a later analysis, more clonally expanded than equally common others. Cytomegalovirus-associated status was assigned to around 160 TCR beta chains. It is likely that the observed cluster of highly shared sequence variants was a sequencing artifact.

As for this clone: The antigen is unknown.

With 60 Vbeta and 13 Jbeta primers, the PCR was carried out. The data were produced by immunoSEQ multiplex PCR, yet TCRdb's version contains in-frame clones alone and is incomplete. The sample includes some 130,000 clones, over 50% of them seen just once. Germline V gene lookup returns CDR1 SEHNR and CDR2 FQNEAQ (reference sequence). This CDR3 has 15 residues. Unmatched junction bases numbered 6, after V lost 6 bases and J lost 1 base. CMV serostatus was not recorded for this donor. This chain uses TRBV7-9 with TRBJ2-7; 10 nucleotides align to TRBD2. This clonotype originated in a human donor in good health. Input material: PBMCs. CDR3 in DNA: TGTGCCAGCAGTTCAGCACTAGCGGGATCCTACGAGCAGTACTTC. Amino acids: CASSSALAGSYEQYF.